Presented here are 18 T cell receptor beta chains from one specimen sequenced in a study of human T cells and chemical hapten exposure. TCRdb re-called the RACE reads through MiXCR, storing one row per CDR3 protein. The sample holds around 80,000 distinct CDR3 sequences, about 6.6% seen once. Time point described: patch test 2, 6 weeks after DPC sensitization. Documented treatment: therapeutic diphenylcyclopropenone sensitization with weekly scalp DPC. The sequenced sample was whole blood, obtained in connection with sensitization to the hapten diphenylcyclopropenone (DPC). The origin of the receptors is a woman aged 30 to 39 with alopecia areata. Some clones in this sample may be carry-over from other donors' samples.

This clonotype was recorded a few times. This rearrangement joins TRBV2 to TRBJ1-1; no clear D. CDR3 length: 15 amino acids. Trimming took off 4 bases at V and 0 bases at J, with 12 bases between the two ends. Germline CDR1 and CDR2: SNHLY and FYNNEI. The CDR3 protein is CASSVGTLMNTEAFF. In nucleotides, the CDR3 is TGTGCCAGCAGTGTGGGAACCCTGATGAACACTGAAGCTTTCTTT. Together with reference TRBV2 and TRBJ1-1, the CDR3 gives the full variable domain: EPEVTQTPSHQVTQMGQEVILRCVPISNHLYFYWYRQILGQKVEFLVSFYNNEISEKSEIFDDQFSVERPDGSNFTLKIRSTKLEDSAMYFCASSVGTLMNTEAFFGQGTRLTVV.

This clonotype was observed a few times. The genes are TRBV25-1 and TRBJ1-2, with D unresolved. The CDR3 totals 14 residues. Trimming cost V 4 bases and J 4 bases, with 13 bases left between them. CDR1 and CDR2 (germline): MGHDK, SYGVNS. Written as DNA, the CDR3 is TGTGCCAGCAGTGGCCGGGCGCTCGTCTATGGCTACACCTTC. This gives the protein CASSGRALVYGYTF.

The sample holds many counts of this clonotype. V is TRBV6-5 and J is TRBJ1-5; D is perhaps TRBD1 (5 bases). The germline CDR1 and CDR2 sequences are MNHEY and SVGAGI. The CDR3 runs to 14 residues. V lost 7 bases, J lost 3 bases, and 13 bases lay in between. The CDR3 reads CASKRDSDNQPQHF. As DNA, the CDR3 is TGTGCCAGCAAACGAGACAGCGACAATCAGCCCCAGCATTTT.

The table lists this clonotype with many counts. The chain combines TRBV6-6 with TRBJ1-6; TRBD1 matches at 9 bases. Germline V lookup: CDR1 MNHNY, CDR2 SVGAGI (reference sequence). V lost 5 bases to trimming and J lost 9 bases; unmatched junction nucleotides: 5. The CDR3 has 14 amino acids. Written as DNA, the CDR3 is TGTGCCAGCAGTGTGGACAGGGGCGGTTCACCCCTCCACTTT. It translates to CASSVDRGGSPLHF.

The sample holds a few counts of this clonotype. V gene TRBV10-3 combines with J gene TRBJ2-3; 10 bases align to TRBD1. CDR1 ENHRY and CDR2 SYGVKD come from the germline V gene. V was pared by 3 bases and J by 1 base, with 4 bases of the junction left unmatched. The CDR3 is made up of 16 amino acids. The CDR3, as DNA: TGTGCCATCAGTGACGGCGGACAGGGGGGCACAGATACGCAGTATTTT. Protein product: CAISDGGQGGTDTQYF.

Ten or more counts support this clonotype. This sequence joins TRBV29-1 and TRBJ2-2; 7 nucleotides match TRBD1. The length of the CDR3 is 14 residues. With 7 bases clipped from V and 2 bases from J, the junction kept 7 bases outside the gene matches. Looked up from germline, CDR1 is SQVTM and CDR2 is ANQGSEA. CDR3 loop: CSAATGLNTGELFF. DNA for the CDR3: TGCAGCGCCGCGACAGGGCTCAACACCGGGGAGCTGTTTTTT.

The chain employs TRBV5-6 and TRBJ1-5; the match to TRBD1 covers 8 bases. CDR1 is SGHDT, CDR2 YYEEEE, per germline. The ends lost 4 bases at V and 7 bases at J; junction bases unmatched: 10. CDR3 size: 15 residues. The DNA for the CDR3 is TGTGCCAGCAGCGCCAATCCAGGGGGCGGGCAGCCCCAGCATTTT. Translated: CASSANPGGGQPQHF.

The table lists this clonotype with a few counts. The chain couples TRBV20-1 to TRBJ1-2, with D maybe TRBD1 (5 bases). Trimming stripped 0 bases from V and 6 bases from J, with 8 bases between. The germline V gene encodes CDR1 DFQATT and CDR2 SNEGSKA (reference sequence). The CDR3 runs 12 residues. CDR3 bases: TGCAGTGCTAGAGAACAGGAGAATGGCTACACCTTC. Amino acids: CSAREQENGYTF.

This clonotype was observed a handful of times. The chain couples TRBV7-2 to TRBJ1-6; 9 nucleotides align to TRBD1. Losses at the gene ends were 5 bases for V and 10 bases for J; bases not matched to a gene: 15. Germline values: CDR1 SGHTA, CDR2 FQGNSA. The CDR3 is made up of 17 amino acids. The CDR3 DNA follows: TGTGCCAGCAGCCCCTCCCTGGACAGGGGAGTTGGGTCACCCCTCCACTTT. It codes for CASSPSLDRGVGSPLHF.

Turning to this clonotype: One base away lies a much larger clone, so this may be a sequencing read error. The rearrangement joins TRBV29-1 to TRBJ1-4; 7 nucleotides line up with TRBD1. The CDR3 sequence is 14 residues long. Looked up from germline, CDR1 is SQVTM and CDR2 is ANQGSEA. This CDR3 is CSFREGAANENLFF. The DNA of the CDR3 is TGCAGCTTTAGAGAGGGGGCAGCTAATGAAAACCTGTTTTTT.

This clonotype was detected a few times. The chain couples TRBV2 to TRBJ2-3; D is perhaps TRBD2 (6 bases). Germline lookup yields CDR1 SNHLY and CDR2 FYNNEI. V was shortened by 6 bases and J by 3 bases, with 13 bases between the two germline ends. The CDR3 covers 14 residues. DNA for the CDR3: TGTGCCAGCAGGACTAGTGAGGGGACAGATACGCAGTATTTT. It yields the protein CASRTSEGTDTQYF.

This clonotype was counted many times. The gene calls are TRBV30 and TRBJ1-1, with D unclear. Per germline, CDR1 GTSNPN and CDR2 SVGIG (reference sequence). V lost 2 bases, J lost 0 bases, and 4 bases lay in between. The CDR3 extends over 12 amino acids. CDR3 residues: CAWSWVNTEAFF. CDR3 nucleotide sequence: TGTGCCTGGAGTTGGGTGAACACTGAAGCTTTCTTT. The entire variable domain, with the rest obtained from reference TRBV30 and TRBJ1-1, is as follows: SQTIHQWPATLVQPVGSPLSLECTVEGTSNPNLYWYRQAAGRGLQLLFYSVGIGQISSEVPQNLSASRPQDRQFILSSKKLLLSDSGFYLCAWSWVNTEAFFGQGTRLTVV.

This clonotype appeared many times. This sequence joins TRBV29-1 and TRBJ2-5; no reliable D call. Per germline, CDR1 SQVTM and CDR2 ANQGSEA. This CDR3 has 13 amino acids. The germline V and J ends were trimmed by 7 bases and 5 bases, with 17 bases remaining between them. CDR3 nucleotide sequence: TGCAGCGCCCTAGGTTGGACGGAGGAGACCCAGTACTTC. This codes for CSALGWTEETQYF.

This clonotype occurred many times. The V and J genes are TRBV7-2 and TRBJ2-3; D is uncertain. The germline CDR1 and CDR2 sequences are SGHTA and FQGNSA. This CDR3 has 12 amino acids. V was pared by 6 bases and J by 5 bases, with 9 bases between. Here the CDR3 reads CASRLFEDTQYF. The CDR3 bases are TGTGCCAGCAGGTTATTTGAAGATACGCAGTATTTT. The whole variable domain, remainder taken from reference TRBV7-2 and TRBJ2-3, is GAGVSQSPSNKVTEKGKDVELRCDPISGHTALYWYRQSLGQGLEFLIYFQGNSAPDKSGLPSDRFSAERTGGSVSTLTIQRTQQEDSAVYLCASRLFEDTQYFGPGTRLTVL.

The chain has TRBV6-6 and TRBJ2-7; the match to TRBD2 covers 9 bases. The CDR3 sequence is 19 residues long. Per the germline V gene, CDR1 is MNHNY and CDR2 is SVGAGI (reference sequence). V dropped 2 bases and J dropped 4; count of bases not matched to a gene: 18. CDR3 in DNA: TGTGCCAGCAGTTACACCGCACAACAGGGACTAGCCCTCATTTACGAGCAGTACTTC. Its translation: CASSYTAQQGLALIYEQYF.

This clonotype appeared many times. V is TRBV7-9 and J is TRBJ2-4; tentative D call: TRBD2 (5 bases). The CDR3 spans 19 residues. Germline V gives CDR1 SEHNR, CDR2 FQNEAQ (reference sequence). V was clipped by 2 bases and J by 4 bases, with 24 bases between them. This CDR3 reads CASSLRGSGRPDEKNIQYF. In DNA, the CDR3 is TGTGCCAGCAGCTTACGGGGAAGTGGAAGACCCGACGAGAAAAACATTCAGTACTTC.

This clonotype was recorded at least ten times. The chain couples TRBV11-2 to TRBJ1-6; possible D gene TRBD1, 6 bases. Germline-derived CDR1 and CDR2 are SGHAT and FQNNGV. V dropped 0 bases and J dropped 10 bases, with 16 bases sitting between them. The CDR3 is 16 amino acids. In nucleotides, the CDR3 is TGTGCCAGCAGCTTAGATGGGGGCGGGCCCGGGTCACCCCTCCACTTT. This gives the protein CASSLDGGGPGSPLHF.

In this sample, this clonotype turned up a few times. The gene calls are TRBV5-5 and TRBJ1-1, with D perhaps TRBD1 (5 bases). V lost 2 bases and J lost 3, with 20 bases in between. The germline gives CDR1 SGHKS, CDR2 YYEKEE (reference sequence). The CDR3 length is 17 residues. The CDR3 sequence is CASSFSGQGSLDTEAFF. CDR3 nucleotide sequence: TGTGCCAGCAGCTTTAGCGGGCAGGGCTCTTTGGACACTGAAGCTTTCTTT.